The clone carrying this T cell receptor (beta chain) was detected only a few times. The CDR3 is made up of 14 amino acids. The germline CDR1 and CDR2 sequences are SGDLS and YYNGEE. Trimming left V 0 bases short and J 5 bases short, with 11 bases between. This entry is derived from a study of blood T cell repertoires in COVID-19. TCRdb's copy holds only in-frame clones and misses some; the assay was immunoSEQ multiplex PCR. The data contain 130,000 to 150,000 clones, about nine tenths of them singletons. Sequenced material: peripheral blood. This clonotype was sampled from a man aged 50 to 59 who had recovered from COVID-19. The V gene is TRBV9, the J gene TRBJ1-2, with D possibly matching TRBD1 (6 bases). Here the CDR3 reads CASSVGDGTYGYTF. The CDR3 DNA sequence: TGTGCCAGCAGCGTAGGCGACGGGACATATGGCTACACCTTC.